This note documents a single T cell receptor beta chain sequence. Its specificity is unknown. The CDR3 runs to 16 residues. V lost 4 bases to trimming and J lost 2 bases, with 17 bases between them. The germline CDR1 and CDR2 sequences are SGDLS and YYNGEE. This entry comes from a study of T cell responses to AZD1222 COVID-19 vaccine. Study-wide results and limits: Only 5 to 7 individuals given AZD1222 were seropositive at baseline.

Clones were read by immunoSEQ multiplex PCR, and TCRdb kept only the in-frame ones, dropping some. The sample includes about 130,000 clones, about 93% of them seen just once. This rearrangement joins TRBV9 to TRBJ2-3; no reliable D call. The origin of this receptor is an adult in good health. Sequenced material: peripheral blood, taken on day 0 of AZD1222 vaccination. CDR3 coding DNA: TGTGCCAGCAGCCGCGGCCCGCCGAAATACACAGATACGCAGTATTTT. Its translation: CASSRGPPKYTDTQYF. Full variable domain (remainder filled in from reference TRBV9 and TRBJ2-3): DSGVTQTPKHLITATGQRVTLRCSPRSGDLSVYWYQQSLDQGLQFLIQYYNGEERAKGNILERFSAQQFPDLHSELNLSSLELGDSALYFCASSRGPPKYTDTQYFGPGTRLTVL.